This TCR beta chain appears in the sequencing data of a study of cytomegalovirus exposure and HLA in healthy donors. Trimming cost V 5 bases and J 0 bases; bases outside gene matches: 5. CDR3 size: 15 residues. Germline V lookup: CDR1 SGHDT, CDR2 YYEEEE. Study-level results: Both high specificity and high sensitivity reportedly marked the classifier's diagnosis of cytomegalovirus status. TCR sequences were mostly rare, though some public TCRs occurred in many donors. Listed as cytomegalovirus-associated were 150 to 200 TCR beta chains. The tendency of first-cohort TCR clusters to co-occur in the 110 or so validation repertoires emerged from a later analysis.

Regarding this clone: Its cognate antigen is unknown.

Assay: immunoSEQ multiplex PCR; the TCRdb copy retains only in-frame clones and omits some. Here the sample spans approximately 59,000 clones, more than 85% being singletons. Sample: PBMCs. The genes are TRBV5-6 and TRBJ1-5; 7 bases agree with TRBD1. The receptor comes from a man aged 18 to 30 in good health and CMV-seropositive. This chain's CDR3 is CASRVTGDSNQPQHF. In DNA, the CDR3 is TGTGCCAGCAGAGTAACAGGGGATAGCAATCAGCCCCAGCATTTT. The variable domain in full, with the rest retrieved from reference TRBV5-6 and TRBJ1-5, is DAGVTQSPTHLIKTRGQQVTLRCSPKSGHDTVSWYQQALGQGPQFIFQYYEEEERQRGNFPDRFSGHQFPNYSSELNVNALLLGDSALYLCASRVTGDSNQPQHFGDGTRLSIL.